The TCR beta chain under discussion was sequenced for a study of blood T cell repertoires in COVID-19. Authors' analysis steps: Counts of nucleated cells, estimated from reference gene primer amplification, were obtained. The assay was immunoSEQ multiplex PCR, and TCRdb's table has in-frame clones only and misses some. The DNA was the basis for D and trimming; V, J and clone size are from that table. This table has roughly 100,000 clones, roughly 86% appearing once. The material sequenced was peripheral blood. The sequence was obtained from a man over 45 with active or convalescent COVID-19.

CDR3 bases: TGCGCCAGCAGTCCGGACAGGGAAGGAGTTGGCTACACCTTC. It specifies CASSPDREGVGYTF. The genes are TRBV5-1 and TRBJ1-2, with TRBD1 matching 8 bases. The germline CDR1 and CDR2 sequences are SGHRS and YFSETQ. This CDR3 region has 14 residues. Trimming cost V 5 bases and J 7 bases; bases outside gene matches: 10.